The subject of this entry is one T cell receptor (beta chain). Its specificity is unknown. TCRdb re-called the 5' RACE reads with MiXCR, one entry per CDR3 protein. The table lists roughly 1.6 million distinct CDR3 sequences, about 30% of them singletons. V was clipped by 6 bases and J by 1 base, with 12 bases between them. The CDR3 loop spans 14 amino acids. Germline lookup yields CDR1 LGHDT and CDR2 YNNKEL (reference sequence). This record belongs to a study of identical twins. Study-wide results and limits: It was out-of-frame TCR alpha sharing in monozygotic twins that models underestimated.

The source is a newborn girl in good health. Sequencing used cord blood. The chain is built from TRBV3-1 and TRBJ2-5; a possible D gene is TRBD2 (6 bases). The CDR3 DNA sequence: TGTGCCAGCAGGCCGGGACTTCTCCAAGAGACCCAGTACTTC. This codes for CASRPGLLQETQYF.